This entry lists 26 T cell receptor beta chains sequenced from one sample in a study of metastatic and nonmetastatic thyroid tumors. TCRdb re-called the PCR reads through MiXCR. The data show roughly 7,000 clones, 39% seen once. There were no patients who had received any treatment before thyroid surgery. Sample: tumor tissue. The receptors shown here come from a female donor with papillary thyroid cancer or a benign thyroid nodule (not recorded which). Some clones in this sample may be carry-over from other donors' samples.

Relative to its sample, this clone is medium-sized (0.01 to 0.1%). The chain carries TRBV5-4 and TRBJ2-1; 8 bases align to TRBD1. The J segment lost 3 bases and the V segment lost 6 bases, leaving 14 bases of the junction unmatched. The CDR3 is 17 residues long. The germline V gene has CDR1 SGHNT and CDR2 YYREEE (reference sequence). DNA of the CDR3: TGTGCCAGCAAATCCCAGGGGGCTAGGACGAGCTACAATGAGCAGTTCTTC. Translation gives CASKSQGARTSYNEQFF.

The chain joins TRBV4-3 to TRBJ2-1; 10 bases map to TRBD2. Trimming removed 2 bases from V and 9 bases from J; junction bases left unmatched: 13. CDR1 LGHNA and CDR2 YSLEER come from the germline V gene. The CDR3 runs 17 residues. The CDR3 DNA reads as TGCGCCAGCAGCCAATCATGGTCTAGCGGGAGATGGAGTGAGCAGTTCTTC. Translated: CASSQSWSSGRWSEQFF.

In its sample, this clone ranks as large (0.1 to 1%). This chain joins TRBV6-6 and TRBJ2-5; D is uncertain. The germline V gene encodes CDR1 MNHNY and CDR2 SVGAGI (reference sequence). With 2 bases removed from V and 3 bases from J, the gap between germline ends came to 10 bases. This CDR3 is built from 14 residues. Here the CDR3 reads CASSYGVREETQYF. In nucleotides, the CDR3 is TGTGCCAGCAGTTACGGGGTGAGAGAAGAGACCCAGTACTTC.

The CDR3 loop reads CASSDSDTGELFF. CDR3 in DNA: TGTGCCAGCAGTGACTCGGACACCGGGGAGCTGTTTTTT. The chain recombines TRBV6-4 with TRBJ2-2, with D hard to call. The germline V gene encodes CDR1 MRHNA and CDR2 SNTAGT. Trimming shortened V by 0 bases and J by 3 bases, and 2 bases separated the two germline ends. CDR3 length: 13 amino acids.

This clone has only one observation. This chain joins TRBV20-1 and TRBJ1-3, with 9 bases that match TRBD1. The germline V gene encodes CDR1 DFQATT and CDR2 SNEGSKA (reference sequence). With V trimmed by 2 bases and J by 6 bases, 5 bases remained unmatched. CDR3 length equals 14 residues. The CDR3 nucleotides read TGCAGTGCTAGAACCGGACAGGGGAAAAACACCATATATTTT. Its protein is CSARTGQGKNTIYF.

The gene calls are TRBV9 and TRBJ1-2; D unresolved. CDR3 size: 16 residues. Germline V gene sequence: CDR1 SGDLS, CDR2 YYNGEE. Trimming removed 4 bases at V and 0 bases at J, with 16 bases between. CDR3 bases: TGTGCCAGCAGCCCACTGGTACACTCTTCTAACTATGGCTACACCTTC. Amino acids: CASSPLVHSSNYGYTF.

By share, this clone ranks as medium-sized. The rearrangement joins TRBV12-3 or TRBV12-4 to TRBJ2-4, with D possibly TRBD1 on 6 matching bases. The CDR3 has 18 residues. The V end lost 1 base, the J end lost 5 bases, and 21 bases lay between the germline ends. DNA for the CDR3: TGTGCCAGCAGTTTAGACCAGGGGTGGGAGAGTTGGGAAAACATTCAGTACTTC. This sequence encodes CASSLDQGWESWENIQYF.

This sequence joins TRBV29-1 and TRBJ2-2; D uncertain. Germline lookup yields CDR1 SQVTM and CDR2 ANQGSEA. This CDR3 is built from 12 residues. Between the trimmed V and J ends, which lost 2 bases and 1 base, there was a span of 2 bases. CDR3 nucleotide sequence: TGCAGCGTTGAACAGAACACCGGGGAGCTGTTTTTT. This gives the protein CSVEQNTGELFF.

This clone was seen only a few times. The J gene is TRBJ1-1, the V gene TRBV3-1, with D uncertain. The V gene lost 3 bases and the J gene lost 0 bases, with 2 bases spanning the gap. The CDR3 runs to 12 residues. Looked up from germline, CDR1 is LGHDT and CDR2 is YNNKEL (reference sequence). This CDR3 reads CASSQVNTEAFF. The CDR3 DNA reads TGTGCCAGCAGCCAGGTGAACACTGAAGCTTTCTTT.

This chain connects TRBV27 to TRBJ2-1; 7 bases align to TRBD1. CDR1 and CDR2 from the germline V gene are MNHEY and SMNVEV (reference sequence). CDR3 length: 16 residues. V trimming: 4 bases; J trimming: 5 bases; junction bases outside the gene matches: 11. The CDR3 DNA follows: TGTGCCAGCAGTTCTAATTCCGGGACAGAAAACAATGAGCAGTTCTTC. It yields the protein CASSSNSGTENNEQFF.

This clone came up a few times. The CDR3 DNA is TGTGCCAGCAGAAACTCTCGGACTAGCGGGAGCACTATTTACTTC. This gives the protein CASRNSRTSGSTIYF. The V call is TRBV6-1, the J call TRBJ2-7, with TRBD2 matching 13 bases. The CDR3 is 15 amino acids. After removal of 6 bases from V and 13 bases from J, the junction contained 15 bases not matched to a gene. Germline CDR1 and CDR2: MNHNS and SASEGT.

This clone has a handful of counts. V is TRBV6-9 and J is TRBJ2-1, with 8 bases matching TRBD2. Germline V lookup: CDR1 MNHGY, CDR2 SVAAGI. This CDR3 is built from 15 residues. The J segment lost 7 bases and the V segment lost 2 bases, leaving 7 bases of the junction unmatched. The CDR3 nucleotides are TGTGCCAGCAGTTATGAAGGACTAGCTGCGAATGAGCAGTTCTTC. Its protein product is CASSYEGLAANEQFF.

This clone was seen only a few times. The chain carries TRBV6-1 and TRBJ2-7; a weak D match, TRBD2 (7 bases). The V end lost 0 bases, the J end lost 1 base, and 16 bases lay between the germline ends. CDR1 MNHNS and CDR2 SASEGT come from the germline V gene. The CDR3 is 17 residues long. This CDR3 reads CASSEALGGRGSYEQYF. CDR3 nucleotides: TGTGCCAGCAGTGAAGCGCTGGGGGGGCGCGGGTCCTACGAGCAGTACTTC.

This clone turned up a few times. The chain is built from TRBV6-4 and TRBJ2-1; perhaps TRBD2 as D (6 bases). The CDR3 has 16 residues. V gave up 0 bases and J gave up 4 bases, with 13 bases separating them. CDR1 is MRHNA and CDR2 is SNTAGT in the germline V gene. CDR3 DNA sequence: TGTGCCAGCAGTGACTCCACGGGACTTGAGTACAATGAGCAGTTCTTC. This codes for CASSDSTGLEYNEQFF.

Relative to its sample, this clone is medium-sized. The rearrangement joins TRBV19 to TRBJ2-5; 11 nucleotides align to TRBD2. V gave up 3 bases and J gave up 4 bases; unmatched junction bases: 4. The germline V gene encodes CDR1 LNHDA and CDR2 SQIVND (reference sequence). This CDR3 contains 15 residues. The CDR3 spells CASSILAGGLETQYF. The DNA of the CDR3 is TGTGCCAGTAGTATTCTAGCGGGAGGTTTAGAGACCCAGTACTTC. The full variable domain, in which reference TRBV19 and TRBJ2-5 provide the parts outside the CDR3, is DGGITQSPKYLFRKEGQNVTLSCEQNLNHDAMYWYRQDPGQGLRLIYYSQIVNDFQKGDIAEGYSVSREKKESFPLTVTSAQKNPTAFYLCASSILAGGLETQYFGPGTRLLVL.

The chain is built from TRBV14 and TRBJ2-3; D is unresolved. V gave up 2 bases and J gave up 3 bases, with 3 bases separating them. Germline lookup yields CDR1 SGHDN and CDR2 FVKESK. This CDR3 region has 12 residues. The CDR3 loop is CASSQSTDTQYF. The CDR3 DNA reads as TGTGCCAGCAGCCAAAGTACAGATACGCAGTATTTT. The full variable domain, with the rest looked up from reference TRBV14 and TRBJ2-3, is EAGVTQFPSHSVIEKGQTVTLRCDPISGHDNLYWYRRVMGKEIKFLLHFVKESKQDESGMPNNRFLAERTGGTYSTLKVQPAELEDSGVYFCASSQSTDTQYFGPGTRLTVL.

The table lists this clone with a few counts. The chain combines TRBV6-1 with TRBJ1-5; D is possibly TRBD1 (5 bases). V lost 3 bases, J lost 2 bases, and 11 bases lay in between. This CDR3 spans 15 amino acids. The V gene's germline CDR1 is MNHNS and CDR2 SASEGT. CDR3 protein: CASSDWDGGNQPQHF. CDR3 bases: TGTGCCAGCAGTGATTGGGACGGGGGCAATCAGCCCCAGCATTTT.

The chain carries TRBV30 and TRBJ1-1; no reliable D call. This CDR3 is built from 13 residues. Germline CDR1 is GTSNPN and CDR2 is SVGIG (reference sequence). The V end lost 0 bases, the J end lost 4 bases, and 9 bases lay between the germline ends. CDR3 nucleotides: TGTGCCTGGAGTGTATCGGTAACCACTGAAGCTTTCTTT. This encodes CAWSVSVTTEAFF.

The chain employs TRBV20-1 and TRBJ2-7, with D possibly TRBD1 on 6 matching bases. CDR3 length: 14 amino acids. V was trimmed by 5 bases and J by 5 bases, leaving 19 bases between them. Germline lookup yields CDR1 DFQATT and CDR2 SNEGSKA (reference sequence). The CDR3 bases are TGCAGTGCTCCCGAAGGGGGACCAAAAAACGAGCAGTACTTC. It specifies CSAPEGGPKNEQYF.

This clone qualifies as medium-sized (0.01 to 0.1%). DNA for the CDR3: TGTGCCAGCAGTTTAGGGGACCAGGATGTGTACTCCTACGAGCAGTACTTC. This codes for CASSLGDQDVYSYEQYF. The gene calls are TRBV28 and TRBJ2-7; D might be TRBD1 or TRBD2, each matching 5 bases. The CDR3 sequence is 17 residues long. CDR1 and CDR2 from the germline V gene are MDHEN and SYDVKM. V dropped 2 bases and J dropped 0 bases, with 17 bases sitting between them. The full variable domain, completed using reference TRBV28 and TRBJ2-7, is DVKVTQSSRYLVKRTGEKVFLECVQDMDHENMFWYRQDPGLGLRLIYFSYDVKMKEKGDIPEGYSVSREKKERFSLILESASTNQTSMYLCASSLGDQDVYSYEQYFGPGTRLTVT.

The CDR3 nucleotides read TGTGCCAGCAGCTTGGATGGTAGAATCGGGGAGTACACCATATATTTT. This encodes CASSLDGRIGEYTIYF. The genes are TRBV5-5 and TRBJ1-3, with D unresolved. Per germline, CDR1 SGHKS and CDR2 YYEKEE (reference sequence). This CDR3 comprises 16 residues. V was clipped by 0 bases and J by 8 bases, with 18 bases between them.

This clone occurred a few times. CDR3 loop: CASSSPRGGNEQFF. As DNA, the CDR3 is TGTGCCAGCAGCTCGCCCCGGGGAGGCAATGAGCAGTTCTTC. The chain combines TRBV7-9 with TRBJ2-1; perhaps TRBD2 as D (6 bases). CDR3 length: 14 residues. Germline-derived CDR1 and CDR2 are SEHNR and FQNEAQ (reference sequence). Trimming removed 4 bases at V and 6 bases at J, with 13 bases between.

This clone has only a few counts. V gene TRBV5-5 combines with J gene TRBJ2-1; 16 nucleotides match TRBD2. The CDR3 has 19 residues. Per germline, CDR1 SGHKS and CDR2 YYEKEE (reference sequence). Losses at the gene ends were 0 bases for V and 1 base for J; bases not matched to a gene: 4. The CDR3 nucleotides are TGTGCCAGCAGCTTGGGGGGACTAGCGGGAGGGCCGTCCTACAATGAGCAGTTCTTC. Translation gives CASSLGGLAGGPSYNEQFF.

This clone is deemed medium-sized. The J gene is TRBJ1-2, the V gene TRBV10-1, with 9 bases lining up with TRBD1. The CDR3 totals 16 residues. Per the germline V gene, CDR1 is WNHNN and CDR2 is SYGVQD (reference sequence). After removal of 5 bases from V and 0 bases from J, the junction contained 7 bases not matched to a gene. In DNA, the CDR3 is TGCGCCAGCAGTCCGGACAGGGGCATTACTAACTATGGCTACACCTTC. It translates to CASSPDRGITNYGYTF.

This clone was detected once. A much larger clone lies one base from this, so it may be a read error. V usage is TRBV5-6 and J usage is TRBJ2-1, with 8 bases aligning to TRBD2. The CDR3 extends over 15 amino acids. Germline V CDR1 and CDR2: SGHDT, YYEEEE. The CDR3 DNA follows: TGTGCCAGCAGCCCGGCTAGCGGGTCCTACAATGAGAAGTTCTTC. Amino acid sequence: CASSPASGSYNEKFF.

This clone was recorded a few times. This chain uses TRBV30 with TRBJ2-3, with D perhaps being TRBD1 or TRBD2 (5 bases each). This CDR3 is built from 13 residues. Per the germline V gene, CDR1 is GTSNPN and CDR2 is SVGIG (reference sequence). V lost 2 bases and J 2 bases, leaving 8 bases between the germline ends. The CDR3 DNA sequence: TGTGCCTGGAGTCGGGGCCTCACAGATACGCAGTATTTT. Protein product: CAWSRGLTDTQYF.